The clone carrying this T cell receptor beta chain occurred many times. Its antigen is not identified. In TCRdb, the reads were re-called with MiXCR into one record per CDR3 protein. Of about 460,000 distinct CDR3 sequences listed, approximately 10% are singletons. The sample belongs to a study of T cell repertoires in cytomegalovirus infection. Study as a whole: From public TCR beta signatures came an indication of both CMV infection and matching HLA type. Whole-study findings and limits: In two of eight donors, the top clonotype was HLA-C-restricted CMV-specific.

V lost 1 base, J lost 8 bases, and 8 bases lay in between. There are 12 residues in the CDR3. Looked up from germline, CDR1 is SEHNR and CDR2 is FQNEAQ (reference sequence). This receptor was identified in a human donor in good health (CMV status not recorded). Some clones in this sample may be carry-over from other donors' samples. Source material: PBMCs. The rearrangement links TRBV7-9 to TRBJ1-2; no definite D call. CDR3 DNA sequence: TGTGCCAGCAGCTTAGAGGAGAGAGGCTACACCTTC. Its translation is CASSLEERGYTF. Looking up the rest from reference TRBV7-9 and TRBJ1-2 gives the full variable domain: DTGVSQNPRHKITKRGQNVTFRCDPISEHNRLYWYRQTLGQGPEFLTYFQNEAQLEKSRLLSDRFSAERPKGSFSTLEIQRTEQGDSAMYLCASSLEERGYTFGSGTRLTVV.